This T cell receptor beta chain came from a study of early T cells in non-severe SARS-CoV-2 infection. General study findings and limits: A preference for anti-spike CD8 responses marked VDJdb matching, which missed private and CD4 specificities.

Turning to this clonotype: As yet, its antigen is unknown.

Deletions cut 1 base from V and 0 bases from J, with 7 bases between. The CDR3 consists of 15 residues. CDR1 is SEHNR, CDR2 FQNEAQ, per germline (reference sequence). Individual cDNA molecules carried attached unique molecular identifiers. TCRdb redid the calling of the 5' RACE reads with MiXCR, one entry per CDR3 protein. The sample records tens of thousands of distinct CDR3 sequences, approximately 13% being singletons. The material sequenced was whole blood. The receptor was isolated from an adult who was a healthcare worker with PCR-confirmed SARS-CoV-2 infection or an uninfected control (not recorded which). The V call is TRBV7-9, the J call TRBJ1-3, with D uncertain. CDR3 sequence reads: CASSLESSSGNTIYF. The CDR3 DNA is TGTGCCAGCAGCTTAGAATCATCCTCTGGAAACACCATATATTTT.